Given below is one T cell receptor (beta chain) in context. This specimen comes from a study of monozygotic twins with inflammatory bowel disease. TCRdb re-called the 5' RACE reads; one entry per CDR3 protein, DNA not given. This table holds fewer than 550,000 distinct CDR3 sequences. This TCR derives from a human donor with ulcerative colitis or Crohn's disease, or a healthy co-twin of an affected twin (not recorded which). The sample was blood.

The CDR3: CASSLHGTGTNTGELFF. The V and J genes are TRBV27 and TRBJ2-2; as DNA is missing, the TRBD1 call by TCRdb cannot be tested. This CDR3 is 17 amino acids long. Germline V CDR1 and CDR2: MNHEY, SMNVEV (reference sequence).